The 5 T cell receptor beta chains below come from one sample, sequenced in a study of shared clonotypes between healthy human individuals. Generated by immunoSEQ multiplex PCR, the TCRdb table keeps only in-frame clones and is missing some. This repertoire shows roughly 2,300,000 clones, around 93% found once; its top ten account for 0.3% to 0.45%. Sequencing input: naive CD4+ T cells from PBMCs. Subset in this sample: CD45RA+ positively selected. These receptors were collected from a man between 18 and 29 years old in good health. Some clones in this sample may be carry-over from other donors' samples.

This clone was observed once. V is TRBV28 and J is TRBJ2-5; tentatively, D is TRBD1 (6 bases). Germline lookup yields CDR1 MDHEN and CDR2 SYDVKM. Trimming removed 4 bases from V and 5 bases from J, with 20 bases in between. The CDR3 is made up of 16 amino acids. CDR3 nucleotide sequence: TGTGCCAGCAGTTCCCGCCCTCAGGGGCACGGGGAGACCCAGTACTTC. Translating it yields CASSSRPQGHGETQYF. The full variable domain, completed using reference TRBV28 and TRBJ2-5, is DVKVTQSSRYLVKRTGEKVFLECVQDMDHENMFWYRQDPGLGLRLIYFSYDVKMKEKGDIPEGYSVSREKKERFSLILESASTNQTSMYLCASSSRPQGHGETQYFGPGTRLLVL.

This chain joins TRBV2 and TRBJ2-7; 12 bases fit TRBD2. This CDR3 is built from 13 residues. Trimming took 8 bases from V and 6 from J; bases not matched to a gene: 5. Germline CDR1 and CDR2: SNHLY and FYNNEI. The CDR3 DNA reads TGTGCCAGCTCGACTAGCGGGAGTAGCGAGCAGTACTTC. Amino acids: CASSTSGSSEQYF.

The chain has TRBV15 and TRBJ1-4; no firm D call. The length of the CDR3 is 14 residues. Trimming took 1 base from V and 8 from J, leaving 11 bases between them. CDR1 LNHNV and CDR2 YYDKDF come from the germline V gene (reference sequence). The CDR3: CATSRGGVDEKLFF. The DNA for the CDR3 is TGTGCCACCAGCAGAGGAGGAGTAGACGAAAAACTGTTTTTT.

The chain combines TRBV23-1 with TRBJ2-6; TRBD1 agrees at 10 bases. TRBV23-1 counts as an open reading frame of uncertain function. The CDR3 runs 21 residues. Trimming at V came to 2 bases and at J to 0 bases, leaving 13 bases not matched to a gene. The CDR3 is CASSQPRQGALSYSGANVLTF. CDR3 bases: TGCGCCAGCAGTCAACCCAGACAGGGGGCGCTTTCCTACTCTGGGGCCAACGTCCTGACTTTC.

This clone appeared a single time. The chain has TRBV2 and TRBJ1-2, with TRBD1 matching over 7 bases. Germline loops: CDR1 SNHLY, CDR2 FYNNEI. The V gene end was trimmed by 6 bases and the J gene end by 8 bases; junction bases not matched to a gene: 12. This CDR3 is built from 14 residues. The CDR3 reads CASRGQAGRWGYTF. The CDR3 nucleotides are TGTGCCAGCAGAGGACAGGCGGGTCGGTGGGGCTACACCTTC.